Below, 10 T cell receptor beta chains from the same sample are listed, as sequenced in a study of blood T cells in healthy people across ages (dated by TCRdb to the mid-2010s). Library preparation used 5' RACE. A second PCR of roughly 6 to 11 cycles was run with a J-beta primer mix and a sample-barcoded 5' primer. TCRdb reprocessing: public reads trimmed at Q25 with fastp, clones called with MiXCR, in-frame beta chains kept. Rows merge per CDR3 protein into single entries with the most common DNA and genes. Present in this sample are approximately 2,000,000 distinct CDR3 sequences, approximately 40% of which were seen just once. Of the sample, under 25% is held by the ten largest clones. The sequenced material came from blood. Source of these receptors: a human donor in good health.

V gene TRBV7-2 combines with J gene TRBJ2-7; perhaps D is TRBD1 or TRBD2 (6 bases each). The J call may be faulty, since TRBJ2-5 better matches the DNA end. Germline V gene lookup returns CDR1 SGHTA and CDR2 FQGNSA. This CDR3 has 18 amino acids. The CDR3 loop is CTSSLVGLGGPERETQYF. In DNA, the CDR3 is TGTACCAGCAGCTTAGTCGGTTTAGGGGGGCCTGAGCGGGAGACCCAGTACTTC.

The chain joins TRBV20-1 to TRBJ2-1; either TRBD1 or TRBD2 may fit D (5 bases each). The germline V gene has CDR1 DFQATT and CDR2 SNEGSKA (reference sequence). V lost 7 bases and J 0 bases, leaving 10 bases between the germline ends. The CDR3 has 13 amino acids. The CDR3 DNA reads TGCAGTGGAGTGAGGGGCTCCTACAATGAGCAGTTCTTC. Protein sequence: CSGVRGSYNEQFF.

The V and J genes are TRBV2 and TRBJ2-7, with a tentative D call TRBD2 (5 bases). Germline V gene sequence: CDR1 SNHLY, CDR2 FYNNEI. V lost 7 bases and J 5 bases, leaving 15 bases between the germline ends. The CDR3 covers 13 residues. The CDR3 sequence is CASTSEGNHEQYF. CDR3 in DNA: TGTGCCAGCACGAGCGAGGGAAATCACGAGCAGTACTTC. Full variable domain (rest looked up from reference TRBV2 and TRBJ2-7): EPEVTQTPSHQVTQMGQEVILRCVPISNHLYFYWYRQILGQKVEFLVSFYNNEISEKSEIFDDQFSVERPDGSNFTLKIRSTKLEDSAMYFCASTSEGNHEQYFGPGTRLTVT.

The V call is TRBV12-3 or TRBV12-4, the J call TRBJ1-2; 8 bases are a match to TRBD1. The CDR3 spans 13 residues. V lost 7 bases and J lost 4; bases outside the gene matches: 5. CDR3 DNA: TGTGCCAGCACCGAGGACAGGGCCTATGGCTACACCTTC. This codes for CASTEDRAYGYTF.

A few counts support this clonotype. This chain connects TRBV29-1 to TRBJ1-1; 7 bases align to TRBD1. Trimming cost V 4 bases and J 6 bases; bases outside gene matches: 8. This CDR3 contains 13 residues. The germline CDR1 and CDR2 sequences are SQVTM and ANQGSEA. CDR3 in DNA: TGCAGCGTTGCAACAGGGGTTATATCTGAAGCTTTCTTT. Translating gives CSVATGVISEAFF.

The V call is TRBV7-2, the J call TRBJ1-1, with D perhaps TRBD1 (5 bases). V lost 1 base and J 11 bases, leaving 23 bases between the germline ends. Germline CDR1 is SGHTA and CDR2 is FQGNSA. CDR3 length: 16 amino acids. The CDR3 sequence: CASSLGGVRQGDTAFF. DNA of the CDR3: TGTGCCAGCAGCTTAGGTGGGGTGAGGCAGGGAGATACGGCTTTCTTT. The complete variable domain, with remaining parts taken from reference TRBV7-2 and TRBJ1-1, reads GAGVSQSPSNKVTEKGKDVELRCDPISGHTALYWYRQSLGQGLEFLIYFQGNSAPDKSGLPSDRFSAERTGGSVSTLTIQRTQQEDSAVYLCASSLGGVRQGDTAFFGQGTRLTVV.

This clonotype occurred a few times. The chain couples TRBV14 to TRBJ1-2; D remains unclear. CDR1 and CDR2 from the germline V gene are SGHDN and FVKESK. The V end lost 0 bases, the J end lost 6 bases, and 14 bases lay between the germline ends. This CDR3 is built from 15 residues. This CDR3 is CASSQDRGRKNGYTF. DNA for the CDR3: TGTGCCAGCAGCCAAGATCGAGGAAGGAAGAATGGCTACACCTTC.

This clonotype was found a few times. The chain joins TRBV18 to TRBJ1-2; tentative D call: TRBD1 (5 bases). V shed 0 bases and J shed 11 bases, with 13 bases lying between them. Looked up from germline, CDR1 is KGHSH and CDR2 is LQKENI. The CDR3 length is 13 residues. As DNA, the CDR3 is TGTGCCAGCTCACCACCGGAAGCGGGGCAGTACACCTTC. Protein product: CASSPPEAGQYTF.

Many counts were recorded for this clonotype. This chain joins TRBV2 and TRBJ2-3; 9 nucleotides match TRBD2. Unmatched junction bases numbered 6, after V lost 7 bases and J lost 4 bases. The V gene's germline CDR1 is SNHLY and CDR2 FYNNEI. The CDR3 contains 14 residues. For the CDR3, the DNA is TGTGCCAGCAACGCAGGGACTAGCCCAGATACGCAGTATTTT. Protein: CASNAGTSPDTQYF.

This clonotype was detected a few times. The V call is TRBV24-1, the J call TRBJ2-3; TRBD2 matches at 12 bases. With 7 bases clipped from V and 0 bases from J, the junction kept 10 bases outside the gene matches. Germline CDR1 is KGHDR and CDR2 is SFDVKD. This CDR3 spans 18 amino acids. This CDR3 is CATSPGTSGYASTDTQYF. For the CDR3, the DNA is TGTGCCACCAGCCCCGGGACTAGCGGGTATGCTAGCACAGATACGCAGTATTTT.